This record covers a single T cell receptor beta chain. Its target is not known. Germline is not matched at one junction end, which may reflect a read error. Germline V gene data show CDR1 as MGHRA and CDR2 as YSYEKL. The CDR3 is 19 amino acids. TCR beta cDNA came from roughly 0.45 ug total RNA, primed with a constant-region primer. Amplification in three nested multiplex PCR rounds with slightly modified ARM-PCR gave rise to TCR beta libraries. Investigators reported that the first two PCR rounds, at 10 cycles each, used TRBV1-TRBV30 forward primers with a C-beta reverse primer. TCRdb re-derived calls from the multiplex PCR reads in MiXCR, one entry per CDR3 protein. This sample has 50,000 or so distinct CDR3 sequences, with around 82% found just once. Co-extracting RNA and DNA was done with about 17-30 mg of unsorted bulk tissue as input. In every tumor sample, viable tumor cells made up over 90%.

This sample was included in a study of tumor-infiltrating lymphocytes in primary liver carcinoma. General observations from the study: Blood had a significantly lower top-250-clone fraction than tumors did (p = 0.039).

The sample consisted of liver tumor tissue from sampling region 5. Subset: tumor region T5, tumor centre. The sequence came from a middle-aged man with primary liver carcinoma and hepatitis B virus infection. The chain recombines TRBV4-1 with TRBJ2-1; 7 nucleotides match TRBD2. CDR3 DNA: TGCGCCAGCAGCCAAGACCAAGGAGGGAGGGCCAGGCTTCGCAATGAGCAGTCCTTC. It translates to CASSQDQGGRARLRNEQSF.